The sequence of this T cell receptor beta chain was determined in a study of STAT5B mutations in CD4+ large granular lymphocyte leukemia. General study points: Patient CD4-sorted repertoires stayed more clonal than healthy ones after leukemic-clone removal. Higher CD4+ than CD8+ T-LGLL clonality might reflect small sample size.

The assay was immunoSEQ multiplex PCR, and TCRdb's table has in-frame clones only and misses some. The profile covers more than 30,000 clones, with around 80% appearing a single time and around 2% taken by the ten largest. Buffy coats from healthy blood donors served as controls. CDR3 length: 17 residues. The germline CDR1 and CDR2 sequences are SGHTA and FQGNSA. After removal of 0 bases from V and 9 bases from J, the junction contained 8 bases not matched to a gene. Points on this clone: Antigen unknown.

The sequence derives from a human donor in good health. V is TRBV7-2 and J is TRBJ2-1; TRBD2 agrees at 13 bases. Sequencing used CD4+ T cells from blood buffy coats. The CDR3 DNA follows: TGTGCCAGCAGCTTAGCCCCGACTAGCGGGAGGACGGTTGAGCAGTTCTTC. This codes for CASSLAPTSGRTVEQFF.